The next 22 T cell receptor beta chains were all read from a single sample in a study of OX40 agonist ivuxolimab in advanced cancers. Library creation used the immunoSEQ multiplex PCR assay. TCRdb re-hosts the immuneACCESS table, in-frame sequences only. Its copies lack some clones; in the studies checked, an unresolved V gene accounts for under half of them, and the cause for the rest is not known. In this sample the table shows some 60,000 clones, approximately 90% of which occur a single time. Together, the top ten hold 3% to 4% of the sample. The starting material was CD4+ or CD8+ T cells sorted from blood, obtained in a trial of the OX40 agonist ivuxolimab. These receptors were taken from an adult with an advanced solid tumor such as melanoma, head and neck, liver or kidney cancer.

The chain links TRBV20-1 to TRBJ2-2; unclear D gene. The CDR3 has 11 amino acids. V was clipped by 6 bases and J by 1 base, with 3 bases between them. The germline V gene encodes CDR1 DFQATT and CDR2 SNEGSKA (reference sequence). CDR3 nucleotide sequence: TGCAGTGCCAAGAACACCGGGGAGCTGTTTTTT. Protein product: CSAKNTGELFF.

The chain employs TRBV5-4 and TRBJ2-1; TRBD1 agrees at 8 bases. J gave up 9 bases and V 6 bases, and 11 bases lay outside the gene matches. The CDR3 length is 14 residues. Germline V CDR1 and CDR2: SGHNT, YYREEE (reference sequence). The CDR3 region is CASTLAQGAGEQFF. Written as DNA, the CDR3 is TGTGCCAGCACCCTAGCTCAGGGGGCGGGTGAGCAGTTCTTC.

The chain links TRBV9 to TRBJ2-6, with unresolved D. The CDR3 loop spans 15 amino acids. Looked up from germline, CDR1 is SGDLS and CDR2 is YYNGEE. V was shortened by 0 bases and J by 4 bases, with 8 bases between the two germline ends. The CDR3 nucleotides read TGTGCCAGCAGCGTAGGGGTTGACGGGGCCAACGTCCTGACTTTC. Amino acid sequence: CASSVGVDGANVLTF.

The chain couples TRBV29-1 to TRBJ1-2, with TRBD1 matching over 11 bases. CDR1 is SQVTM, CDR2 ANQGSEA, per germline. Trimming cost V 5 bases and J 13 bases; bases outside gene matches: 9. There are 12 residues in the CDR3. The CDR3 DNA reads as TGCAGCGTTTCGGGGACAGGGGGAGCAGGCACCTTC. Protein product: CSVSGTGGAGTF.

This sequence joins TRBV2 and TRBJ1-2, with D unresolved. Germline assignment: CDR1 SNHLY and CDR2 FYNNEI. Trimming stripped 6 bases from V and 5 bases from J, with 19 bases between. The CDR3 loop spans 15 amino acids. CDR3 nucleotides: TGTGCCAGCAGATACAGACTTAGGATGGAATATGGCTACACCTTC. As protein: CASRYRLRMEYGYTF.

This chain joins TRBV6-5 and TRBJ2-7, with D possibly matching TRBD2 (5 bases). The CDR3 is made up of 14 amino acids. The ends were cut back, 4 bases at V and 3 bases at J, with 13 bases in the middle. The germline V gene encodes CDR1 MNHEY and CDR2 SVGAGI. CDR3 coding DNA: TGTGCCAGCAGTTTTAGCCCCGGGGACTACGAGCAGTACTTC. Translating gives CASSFSPGDYEQYF.

The chain carries TRBV27 and TRBJ1-2, with a tentative D call TRBD1 (5 bases). Germline V lookup: CDR1 MNHEY, CDR2 SMNVEV (reference sequence). This CDR3 region has 16 residues. V lost 5 bases and J lost 0, with 16 bases in between. CDR3 protein: CASSPGTLLTNYGYTF. The CDR3, as DNA: TGTGCCAGCAGTCCCGGGACTTTACTAACTAACTATGGCTACACCTTC.

V is TRBV29-1 and J is TRBJ2-1, with 8 bases fitting TRBD2. This CDR3 comprises 14 residues. CDR1 SQVTM and CDR2 ANQGSEA come from the germline V gene. After removal of 8 bases from V and 9 bases from J, the junction contained 15 bases not matched to a gene. CDR3 in amino acids: CSSRLAGGSGEQFF. In DNA form, the CDR3 reads TGCAGCTCCCGACTCGCGGGAGGAAGCGGTGAGCAGTTCTTC.

Only one count was recorded for this clone. V gene TRBV5-1 combines with J gene TRBJ1-4, with a possible D match to TRBD1 (5 bases). The germline CDR1 and CDR2 sequences are SGHRS and YFSETQ. The CDR3 is 15 residues long. V was shortened by 0 bases and J by 7 bases, with 13 bases between the two germline ends. The CDR3: CASSLALRGGEKLFF. CDR3 DNA: TGCGCCAGCAGCTTGGCCCTTAGGGGAGGTGAAAAACTGTTTTTT.

The J gene is TRBJ2-1, the V gene TRBV5-1; 9 bases match TRBD1. CDR3 length equals 13 residues. CDR1 and CDR2 from the germline V gene are SGHRS and YFSETQ. V gave up 3 bases and J gave up 8 bases; unmatched junction bases: 3. For the CDR3, the DNA is TGCGCCAGCAGCTGGGGACAGGGTGATGAGCAGTTCTTC. It codes for CASSWGQGDEQFF.

V usage is TRBV5-4 and J usage is TRBJ1-5; TRBD1 might be the D (5 bases). The V end was cut by 0 bases, the J end by 6 bases, with 10 bases between. The V gene's germline CDR1 is SGHNT and CDR2 YYREEE (reference sequence). The CDR3 loop spans 14 amino acids. In DNA, the CDR3 is TGTGCCAGCAGCTTGGCGGGGGGAGGTCAGCCCCAGCATTTT. It yields the protein CASSLAGGGQPQHF.

This chain connects TRBV19 to TRBJ2-7; 10 bases align to TRBD1. Germline CDR1 reads LNHDA; CDR2 reads SQIVND (reference sequence). V lost 6 bases, J lost 4 bases, and 3 bases stayed unmatched. This CDR3 spans 13 amino acids. DNA for the CDR3: TGTGCCAGTAGGGGACAGGGGTCGTACGAGCAGTACTTC. This codes for CASRGQGSYEQYF. The full variable domain, with the rest looked up from reference TRBV19 and TRBJ2-7, is DGGITQSPKYLFRKEGQNVTLSCEQNLNHDAMYWYRQDPGQGLRLIYYSQIVNDFQKGDIAEGYSVSREKKESFPLTVTSAQKNPTAFYLCASRGQGSYEQYFGPGTRLTVT.

The chain has TRBV5-6 and TRBJ1-4, with D perhaps matching TRBD1 (5 bases). The CDR3 spans 14 residues. Germline V lookup: CDR1 SGHDT, CDR2 YYEEEE. Trimming pared 0 bases from V and 7 bases from J, leaving 10 bases between. CDR3 residues: CASSLAGEGEKLFF. CDR3 nucleotides: TGTGCCAGCAGCTTGGCGGGGGAGGGTGAAAAACTGTTTTTT.

The CDR3, as DNA: TGTGCCAGCAGACCGGTGGACAGGGGGATCTACAATGAGCAGTTCTTC. Translated, it gives CASRPVDRGIYNEQFF. The rearrangement joins TRBV28 to TRBJ2-1; 10 bases map to TRBD1. Germline trimming cut 6 bases from V and 3 bases from J; bases unmatched to any gene: 8. The CDR3 extends over 16 amino acids. The germline gives CDR1 MDHEN, CDR2 SYDVKM.

This clone was found once. The chain has TRBV9 and TRBJ2-7; D is perhaps TRBD1 (6 bases). Between the trimmed V and J ends, which lost 0 bases and 5 bases, there was a span of 12 bases. Germline CDR1 is SGDLS and CDR2 is YYNGEE. The CDR3 contains 14 residues. The CDR3 DNA is TGTGCCAGCAGCGTAGGCAACAGGGCCCACGAGCAGTACTTC. Residues: CASSVGNRAHEQYF.

This clone is a singleton in its sample. V is TRBV27 and J is TRBJ2-7; D is possibly TRBD2 (6 bases). V was clipped by 10 bases and J by 0 bases, with 22 bases between them. Germline V lookup: CDR1 MNHEY, CDR2 SMNVEV (reference sequence). The CDR3 contains 16 residues. The DNA of the CDR3 is TGTGCCATCCGGCGGGGCTCAGCCACAAGCTCCTACGAGCAGTACTTC. Amino acid sequence: CAIRRGSATSSYEQYF.

This clone was counted a single time. The chain joins TRBV28 to TRBJ1-5, with 8 bases identical to TRBD1. CDR1 MDHEN and CDR2 SYDVKM come from the germline V gene. V lost 5 bases and J lost 10; bases outside the gene matches: 16. The length of the CDR3 is 16 residues. The CDR3, as DNA: TGTGCCAGCAGTCAAAGCGGAGGACAGGGTGTAATCCCCCAGCATTTT. The encoded protein is CASSQSGGQGVIPQHF.

The genes are TRBV19 and TRBJ2-1, with 8 bases fitting TRBD2. The CDR3 totals 14 residues. With 4 bases clipped from V and 4 bases from J, the junction kept 3 bases outside the gene matches. CDR1 LNHDA and CDR2 SQIVND come from the germline V gene (reference sequence). CDR3 amino acids: CASSTGLEYNEQFF. The DNA of the CDR3 is TGTGCCAGTAGTACGGGACTAGAGTACAATGAGCAGTTCTTC.

V is TRBV28 and J is TRBJ2-7; TRBD1 agrees at 9 bases. V gave up 6 bases and J gave up 4 bases; unmatched junction bases: 10. Germline CDR1 is MDHEN and CDR2 is SYDVKM. The CDR3 consists of 15 residues. CDR3: CASRPAGTGSYEQYF. As DNA, the CDR3 is TGTGCCAGCAGACCCGCCGGGACAGGGTCATACGAGCAGTACTTC.

CDR3 loop: CASSPAAAGELFF. In nucleotides, the CDR3 is TGTGCCAGCAGCCCAGCAGCGGCCGGGGAGCTGTTTTTT. V usage is TRBV6-5 and J usage is TRBJ2-2; tentatively, D is TRBD2 (5 bases). The CDR3 has 13 residues. CDR1 is MNHEY and CDR2 is SVGAGI in the germline V gene. Trimming cost V 6 bases and J 6 bases, with 11 bases left between them.

The gene calls are TRBV4-2 and TRBJ2-1; D might be TRBD1 (6 bases). This CDR3 spans 16 amino acids. Germline CDR1 and CDR2: LGHNA and YNFKEQ. The V gene lost 4 bases and the J gene lost 7 bases, with 20 bases spanning the gap. CDR3 nucleotide sequence: TGTGCCAGCAGCCTTCCCACAGGGCGCCTGGATAATGAGCAGTTCTTC. Amino acid sequence: CASSLPTGRLDNEQFF.

This chain connects TRBV28 to TRBJ2-2; 10 nucleotides match TRBD2. With V trimmed by 3 bases and J by 8 bases, 12 bases remained unmatched. CDR1 is MDHEN and CDR2 is SYDVKM in the germline V gene. The CDR3 is 17 amino acids. CDR3 coding DNA: TGTGCCAGCAGTTTCTTAGCGGGAGGCCCCCGAGCTGGGGAGCTGTTTTTT. Its protein is CASSFLAGGPRAGELFF.